This T cell receptor (beta chain) was recorded in a study of blood T cells in healthy people across ages. A second 7 to 11 cycle PCR used barcoded and J-beta primers. TCRdb reprocessed the 5' RACE reads via MiXCR and lists one record per CDR3 protein. The table shows 1.4 million or so distinct CDR3 sequences, with less than 45% occurring only once. The germline V and J ends were trimmed by 4 bases and 3 bases, with 2 bases remaining between them. The CDR3 is 11 amino acids. Germline V gene sequence: CDR1 KGHDR, CDR2 SFDVKD. This clonotype was observed a few times. The clonotype comes from a young woman in good health. Sequencing input: blood. The chain has TRBV24-1 and TRBJ1-2; unclear D gene. CDR3 in amino acids: CATSDDYGYTF. The CDR3 DNA reads as TGTGCCACCAGTGACGACTATGGCTACACCTTC.